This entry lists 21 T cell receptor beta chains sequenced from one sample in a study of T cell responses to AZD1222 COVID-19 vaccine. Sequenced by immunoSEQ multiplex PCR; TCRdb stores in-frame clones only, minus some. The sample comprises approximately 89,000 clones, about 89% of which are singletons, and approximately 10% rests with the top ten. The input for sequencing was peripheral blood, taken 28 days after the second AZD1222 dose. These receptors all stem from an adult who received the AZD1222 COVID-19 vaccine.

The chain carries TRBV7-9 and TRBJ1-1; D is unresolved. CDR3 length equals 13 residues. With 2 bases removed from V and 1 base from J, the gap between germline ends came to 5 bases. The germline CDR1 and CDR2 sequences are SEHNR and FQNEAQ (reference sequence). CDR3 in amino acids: CASSLYQNTEAFF. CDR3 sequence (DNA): TGTGCCAGCAGCTTATATCAGAACACTGAAGCTTTCTTT.

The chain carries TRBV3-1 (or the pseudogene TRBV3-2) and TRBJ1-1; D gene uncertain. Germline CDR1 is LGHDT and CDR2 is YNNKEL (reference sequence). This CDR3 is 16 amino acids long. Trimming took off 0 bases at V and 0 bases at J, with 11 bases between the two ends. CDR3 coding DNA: TGTGCCAGCAGCCAAGATCCAGCCGGATTGAACACTGAAGCTTTCTTT. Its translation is CASSQDPAGLNTEAFF.

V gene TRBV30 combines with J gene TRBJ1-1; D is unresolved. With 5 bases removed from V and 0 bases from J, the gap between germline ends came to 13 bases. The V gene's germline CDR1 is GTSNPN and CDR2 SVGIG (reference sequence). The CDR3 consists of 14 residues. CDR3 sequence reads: CAWGHYTLNTEAFF. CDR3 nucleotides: TGTGCCTGGGGGCATTACACCTTGAACACTGAAGCTTTCTTT.

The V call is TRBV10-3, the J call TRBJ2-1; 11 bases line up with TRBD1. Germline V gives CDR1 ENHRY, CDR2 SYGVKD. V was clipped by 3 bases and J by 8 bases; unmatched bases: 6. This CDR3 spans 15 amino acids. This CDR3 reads CAISEGQGAGDEQFF. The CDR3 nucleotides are TGTGCCATCAGTGAAGGACAGGGGGCTGGAGATGAGCAGTTCTTC.

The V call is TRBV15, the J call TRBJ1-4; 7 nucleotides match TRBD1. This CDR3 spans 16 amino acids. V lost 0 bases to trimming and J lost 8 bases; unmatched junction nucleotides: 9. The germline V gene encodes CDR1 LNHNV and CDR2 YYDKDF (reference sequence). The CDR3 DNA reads TGTGCCACCAGCAGAGATGGAGTAGGGGGCAACGAAAAACTGTTTTTT. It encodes CATSRDGVGGNEKLFF.

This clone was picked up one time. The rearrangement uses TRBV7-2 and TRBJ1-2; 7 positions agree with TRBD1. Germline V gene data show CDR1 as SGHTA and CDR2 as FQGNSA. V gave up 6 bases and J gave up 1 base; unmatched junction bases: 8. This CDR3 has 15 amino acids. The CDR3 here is CASRPTGTDNYGYTF. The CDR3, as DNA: TGTGCCAGCAGACCTACCGGGACAGATAACTATGGCTACACCTTC.

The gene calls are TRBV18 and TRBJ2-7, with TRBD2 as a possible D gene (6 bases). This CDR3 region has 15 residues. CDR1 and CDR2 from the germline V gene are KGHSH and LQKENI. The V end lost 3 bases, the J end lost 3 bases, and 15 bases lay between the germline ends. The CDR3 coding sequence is TGTGCCAGCTCACCCGGCGGGGAATTGGTCTACGAGCAGTACTTC. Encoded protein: CASSPGGELVYEQYF.

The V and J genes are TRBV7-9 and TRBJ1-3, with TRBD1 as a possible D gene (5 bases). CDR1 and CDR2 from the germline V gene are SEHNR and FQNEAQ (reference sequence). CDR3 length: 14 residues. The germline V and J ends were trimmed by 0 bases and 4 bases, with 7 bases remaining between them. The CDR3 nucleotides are TGTGCCAGCAGCTTAGCAGGGGCCGGAAACACCATATATTTT. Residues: CASSLAGAGNTIYF.

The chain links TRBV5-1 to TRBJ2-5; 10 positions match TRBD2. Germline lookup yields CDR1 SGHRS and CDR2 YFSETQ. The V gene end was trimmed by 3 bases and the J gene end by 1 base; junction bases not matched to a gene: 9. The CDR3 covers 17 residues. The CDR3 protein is CASSSLLSGGLQETQYF. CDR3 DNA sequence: TGCGCCAGCAGCTCCCTCCTTAGCGGGGGGCTCCAAGAGACCCAGTACTTC.

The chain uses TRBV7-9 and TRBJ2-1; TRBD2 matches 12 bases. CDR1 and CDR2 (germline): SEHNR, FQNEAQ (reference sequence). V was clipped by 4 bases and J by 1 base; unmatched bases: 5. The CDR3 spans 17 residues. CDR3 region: CASSSLAGGGSYNEQFF. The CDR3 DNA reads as TGTGCCAGCAGCTCACTAGCGGGGGGTGGTTCCTACAATGAGCAGTTCTTC.

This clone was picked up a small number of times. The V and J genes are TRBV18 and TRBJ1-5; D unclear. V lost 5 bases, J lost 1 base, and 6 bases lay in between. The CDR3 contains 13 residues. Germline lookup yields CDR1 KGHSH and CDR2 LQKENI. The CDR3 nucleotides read TGTGCCAGCTCAGATATAAGCAATCAGCCCCAGCATTTT. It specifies CASSDISNQPQHF.

CDR3 loop: CASSSGQVGTETQYF. The CDR3 DNA follows: TGTGCCAGCAGCTCGGGACAGGTCGGAACAGAGACCCAGTACTTC. The chain carries TRBV7-9 and TRBJ2-5; 8 nucleotides line up with TRBD1. Germline V gives CDR1 SEHNR, CDR2 FQNEAQ (reference sequence). With 4 bases clipped from V and 4 bases from J, the junction kept 8 bases outside the gene matches. The CDR3 is 15 amino acids.

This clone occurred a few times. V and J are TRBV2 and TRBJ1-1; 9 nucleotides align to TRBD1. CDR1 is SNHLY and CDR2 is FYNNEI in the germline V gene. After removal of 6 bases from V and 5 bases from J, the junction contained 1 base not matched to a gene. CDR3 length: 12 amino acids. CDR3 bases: TGTGCCAGCAGGGACAGGGGAACTGAAGCTTTCTTT. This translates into CASRDRGTEAFF.

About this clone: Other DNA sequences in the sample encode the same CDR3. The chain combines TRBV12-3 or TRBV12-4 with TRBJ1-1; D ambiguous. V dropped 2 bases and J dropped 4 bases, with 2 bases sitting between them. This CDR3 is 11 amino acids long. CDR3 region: CASSLSTEAFF. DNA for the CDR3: TGTGCCAGCAGTTTAAGCACTGAAGCTTTCTTT.

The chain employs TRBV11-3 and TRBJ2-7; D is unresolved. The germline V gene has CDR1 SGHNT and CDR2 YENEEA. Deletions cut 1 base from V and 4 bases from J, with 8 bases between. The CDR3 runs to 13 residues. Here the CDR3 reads CASSLGTVYEQYF. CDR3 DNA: TGTGCCAGCAGCTTAGGGACGGTTTACGAGCAGTACTTC.

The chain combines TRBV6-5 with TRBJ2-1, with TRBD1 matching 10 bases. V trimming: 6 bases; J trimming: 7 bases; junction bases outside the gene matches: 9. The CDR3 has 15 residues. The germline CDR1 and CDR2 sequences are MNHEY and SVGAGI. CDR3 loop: CASRPGQGPRNEQFF. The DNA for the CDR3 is TGTGCCAGCAGACCGGGACAGGGGCCACGAAATGAGCAGTTCTTC.

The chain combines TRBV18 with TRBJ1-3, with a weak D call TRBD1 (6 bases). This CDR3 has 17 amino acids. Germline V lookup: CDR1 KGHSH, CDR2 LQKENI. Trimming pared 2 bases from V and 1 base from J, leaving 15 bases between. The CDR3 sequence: CASSPNLQGGSGNTIYF. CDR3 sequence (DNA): TGTGCCAGCTCACCAAACCTACAGGGAGGATCTGGAAACACCATATATTTT.

Written as DNA, the CDR3 is TGTGCCAGCTCACCACAGGGGAGGAGGGAGACCCAGTACTTC. Amino acids: CASSPQGRRETQYF. The V gene is TRBV18, the J gene TRBJ2-5, with D perhaps matching TRBD2 (6 bases). This CDR3 is built from 14 residues. Trimming removed 1 base at V and 5 bases at J, with 11 bases between. Per germline, CDR1 KGHSH and CDR2 LQKENI.

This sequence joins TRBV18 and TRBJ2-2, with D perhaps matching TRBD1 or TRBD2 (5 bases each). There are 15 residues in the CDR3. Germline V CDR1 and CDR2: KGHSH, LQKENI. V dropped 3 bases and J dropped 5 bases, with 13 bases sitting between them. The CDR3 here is CASSPGLARTGELFF. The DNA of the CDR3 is TGTGCCAGCTCACCGGGGCTAGCAAGGACCGGGGAGCTGTTTTTT.

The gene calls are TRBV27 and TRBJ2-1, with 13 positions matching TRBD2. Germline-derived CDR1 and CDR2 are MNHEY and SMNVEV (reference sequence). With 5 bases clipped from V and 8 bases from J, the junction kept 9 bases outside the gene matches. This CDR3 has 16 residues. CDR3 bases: TGTGCCAGCAGTCCCCCGTGGACTAGCGGGAGTGATGAGCAGTTCTTC. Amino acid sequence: CASSPPWTSGSDEQFF.

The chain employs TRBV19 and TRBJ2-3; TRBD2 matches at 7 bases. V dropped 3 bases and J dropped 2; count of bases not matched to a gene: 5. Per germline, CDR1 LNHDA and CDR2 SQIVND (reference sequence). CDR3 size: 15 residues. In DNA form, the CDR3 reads TGTGCCAGTAGTATGGGACTACTCGACACAGATACGCAGTATTTT. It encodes CASSMGLLDTDTQYF.